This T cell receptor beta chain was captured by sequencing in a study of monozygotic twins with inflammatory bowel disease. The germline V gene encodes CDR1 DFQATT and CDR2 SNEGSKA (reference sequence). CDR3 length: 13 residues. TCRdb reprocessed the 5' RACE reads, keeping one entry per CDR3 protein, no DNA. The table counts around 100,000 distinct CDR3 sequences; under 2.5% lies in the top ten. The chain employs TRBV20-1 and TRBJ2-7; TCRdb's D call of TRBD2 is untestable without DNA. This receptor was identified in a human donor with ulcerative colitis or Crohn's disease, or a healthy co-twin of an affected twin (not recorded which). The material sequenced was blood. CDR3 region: CSARGGTSYEQYF.